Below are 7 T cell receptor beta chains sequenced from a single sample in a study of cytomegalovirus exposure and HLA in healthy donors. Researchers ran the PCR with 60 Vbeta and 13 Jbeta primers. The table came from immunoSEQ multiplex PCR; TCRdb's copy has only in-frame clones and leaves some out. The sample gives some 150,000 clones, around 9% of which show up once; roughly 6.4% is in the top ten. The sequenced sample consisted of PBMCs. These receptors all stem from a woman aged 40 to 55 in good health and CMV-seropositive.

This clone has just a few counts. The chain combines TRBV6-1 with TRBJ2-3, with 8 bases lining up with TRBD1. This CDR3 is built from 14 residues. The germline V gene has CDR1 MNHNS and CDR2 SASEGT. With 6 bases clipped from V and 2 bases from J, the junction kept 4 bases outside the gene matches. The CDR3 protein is CASSRTGNTDTQYF. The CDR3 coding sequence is TGTGCCAGCAGCCGGACAGGGAACACAGATACGCAGTATTTT.

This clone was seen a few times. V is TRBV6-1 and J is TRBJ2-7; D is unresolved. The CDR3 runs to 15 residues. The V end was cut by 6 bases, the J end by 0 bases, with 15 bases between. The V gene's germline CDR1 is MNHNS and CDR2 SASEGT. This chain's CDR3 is CASRAKSEPSYEQYF. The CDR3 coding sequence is TGTGCCAGCAGGGCCAAAAGCGAGCCCTCCTACGAGCAGTACTTC.

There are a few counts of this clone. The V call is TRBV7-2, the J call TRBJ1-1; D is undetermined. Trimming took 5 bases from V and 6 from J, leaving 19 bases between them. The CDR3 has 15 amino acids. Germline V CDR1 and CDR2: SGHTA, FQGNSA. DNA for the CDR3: TGTGCCAGCAGCACCCCCACGGGGAGAGGCGCTGAAGCTTTCTTT. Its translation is CASSTPTGRGAEAFF.

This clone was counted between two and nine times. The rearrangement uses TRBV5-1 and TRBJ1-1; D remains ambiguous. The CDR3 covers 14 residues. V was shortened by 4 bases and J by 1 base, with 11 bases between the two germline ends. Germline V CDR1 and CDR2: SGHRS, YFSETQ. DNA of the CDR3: TGCGCCAGCAGCGGTCCGGGTTGGAACACTGAAGCTTTCTTT. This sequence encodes CASSGPGWNTEAFF.

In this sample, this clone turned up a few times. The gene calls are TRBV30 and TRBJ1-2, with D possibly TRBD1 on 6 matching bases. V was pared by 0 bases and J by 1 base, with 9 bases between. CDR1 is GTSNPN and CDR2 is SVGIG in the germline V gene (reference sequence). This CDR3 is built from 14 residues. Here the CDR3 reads CAWSVRTVNYGYTF. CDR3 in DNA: TGTGCCTGGAGTGTACGGACAGTTAACTATGGCTACACCTTC.

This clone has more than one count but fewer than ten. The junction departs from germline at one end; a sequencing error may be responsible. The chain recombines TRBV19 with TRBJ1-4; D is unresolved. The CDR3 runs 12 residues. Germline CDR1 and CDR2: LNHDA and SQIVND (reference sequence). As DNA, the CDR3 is TGTGCCAGTAGTCCGATACCGGGAAGGAGATATTTT. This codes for CASSPIPGRRYF.

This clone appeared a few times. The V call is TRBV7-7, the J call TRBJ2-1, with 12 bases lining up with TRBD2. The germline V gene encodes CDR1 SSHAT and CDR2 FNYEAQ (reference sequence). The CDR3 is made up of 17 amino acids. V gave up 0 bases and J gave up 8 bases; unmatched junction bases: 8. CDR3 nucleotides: TGTGCCAGCAGCTTAGCGACTAGCGGGGGTTCAAGGGATGAGCAGTTCTTC. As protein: CASSLATSGGSRDEQFF.